What follows is one T cell receptor (beta chain) and its context. Antigen specificity is unknown. The sample comes from a study of STAT3 mutations in large granular lymphocyte leukemia. On the study more broadly: Roughly half the longitudinally sequenced T-LGLL patients had canonical STAT3 mutations.

General study points: At least one immunodominant TCR beta clonotype appeared in every T-cell large granular lymphocyte leukemia patient. In several patients, dominant TCR clone burden exceeded STAT3 mutant burden. Persisting codominant clonotypes may have hidden a small pathogenic clone.

Profiled with immunoSEQ multiplex PCR; TCRdb holds only in-frame clones, not every one. The sample yields 7,500 to 10,000 clones, 92% seen once. CDR1 KGHSH and CDR2 LQKENI come from the germline V gene. V was shortened by 3 bases and J by 6 bases, with 38 bases between the two germline ends. CDR3 size: 22 residues. This chain joins TRBV18 and TRBJ1-1; D is undetermined. The material sequenced was peripheral blood mononuclear cells. This TCR derives from a man aged 55 to 70 with T-cell large granular lymphocyte leukemia. Some clones in this sample may be carry-over from other donors' samples. CDR3 coding DNA: TGTGCCAGCTCACCTATCGCCGCGGTAACCGCGAGGTATGGATCCCAAAACCCTGAAGCTTTCTTT. It yields the protein CASSPIAAVTARYGSQNPEAFF.